The clone carrying this T cell receptor beta chain was observed a handful of times. The source of the sample is a study of blood T cell repertoires in COVID-19. Study-level information: Italy, Spain and the United States were the sources of the convalescent and acute COVID-19 samples. T cells, B-cell-depleted T cells, or PBMCs provided the cDNA or gDNA that served as material.

Here immunoSEQ multiplex PCR was the method, and the copy in TCRdb shows in-frame clones only, minus some. The repertoire has 150,000 to 200,000 clones, 81% of them found once; the top ten carry around 5.1%. Enrollees, about 18 to 95 years old, lived in fewer than 25 US areas. Donors were grouped by their self-reported clinical history. Specimen: PBMCs or T cells enriched from blood (not recorded which). This receptor was identified in a middle-aged woman with acute COVID-19.

CDR3 residues: CASSHTRRQGANEQFF. The CDR3 DNA follows: TGTGCCAGCAGCCACACCAGGCGGCAGGGCGCCAATGAGCAGTTCTTC. The V call is TRBV3-1 (or the pseudogene TRBV3-2), the J call TRBJ2-1, with D possibly being TRBD1 (5 bases). Germline CDR1 is LGHDT and CDR2 is YNNKEL (reference sequence). The CDR3 extends over 16 amino acids. V shed 3 bases and J shed 6 bases, with 18 bases lying between them.